The rows below give T cell receptor beta chains drawn from one sample of a study of blood T cell repertoires in COVID-19. Clones were sequenced by immunoSEQ multiplex PCR, and TCRdb holds only the in-frame ones, with some missing. The profile shows approximately 320,000 clones, roughly 86% of them singletons. Sequenced: PBMCs or T cells enriched from blood (not recorded which). Receptor source: a woman younger than 30 who had recovered from COVID-19. The CDR3 runs from the conserved cysteine through the conserved F or W. The order of the fields is clone size, D gene, V gene, J gene, CDR3 DNA, CDR3 protein. A D gene is named only where the DNA matches it firmly. Clone size is given for some rows only: seen once, a few or many times, or a class if the clone is expanded.

once,TRBD1,TRBV5-4,TRBJ1-6,TGTGCCAGCAGCTTGGGACAGGGACTCTATTCACCCCTCCACTTT,CASSLGQGLYSPLHF
.,TRBD1,TRBV4-1,TRBJ1-2,TGCGCCAGCAGCCAAGCTGAGACAGGGCGATATGGCTACACCTTC,CASSQAETGRYGYTF
.,TRBD1,TRBV18,TRBJ1-2,TGTGCCAGCTCACCCGAAGGGGGCGATGGCTACACCTTC,CASSPEGGDGYTF
.,TRBD2,TRBV9,TRBJ2-3,TGTGCCAGCAGCGTAGGCGGGGGGGCCTTAGATACGCAGTATTTT,CASSVGGGALDTQYF
.,.,TRBV7-2,TRBJ1-5,TGTGCCAGCAGCTTCAAACAGGGAGATCAGCCCCAGCATTTT,CASSFKQGDQPQHF
.,.,TRBV5-3,TRBJ1-2,TGTGCCAGAAGTAGCAGGGATGGGGTCTATGGCTACACCTTC,CARSSRDGVYGYTF
.,TRBD1,TRBV5-6,TRBJ1-1,TGTGCCAGCAGCCCTGACAGGGGTCCCACTGAAGCTTTCTTT,CASSPDRGPTEAFF
.,TRBD1,TRBV12-3/TRBV12-4,TRBJ1-5,TGTGCCAGCAGTTTTGACAGGGTCCAGCCCCAGCATTTT,CASSFDRVQPQHF
.,TRBD1,TRBV7-2,TRBJ1-5,TGTGCCAGCAGCTTAGCGACAGGGTCAGAGCAGCCCCAGCATTTT,CASSLATGSEQPQHF
.,TRBD1,TRBV30,TRBJ2-1,TGTGCCTGGGGGGGGACAGGGTTATACAATGAGCAGTTCTTC,CAWGGTGLYNEQFF
.,.,TRBV29-1,TRBJ2-3,TGCAGCGGGGACTTCACAGATACGCAGTATTTT,CSGDFTDTQYF
.,.,TRBV12-3/TRBV12-4,TRBJ1-2,TGTGCCAGCAGTTTTCCCCAGGGCTATGGCTACACCTTC,CASSFPQGYGYTF
few,.,TRBV11-2,TRBJ2-7,TGTGCCAGCAGCTTAGCCGAGGGTTCCTACGAGCAGTACTTC,CASSLAEGSYEQYF
.,.,TRBV2,TRBJ1-6,TGTGCCAGCGGGAGGAGACTTCTCCACTTT,CASGRRLLHF
.,.,TRBV10-3,TRBJ1-2,TGTGCCATCAGTGACACAGACCCCCGTCGCAACTATGGCTACACCTTC,CAISDTDPRRNYGYTF
.,TRBD1,TRBV7-3,TRBJ2-1,TGTGCCAGCAGCTCCGGGACAGGACCCTACAATGAGCAGTTCTTC,CASSSGTGPYNEQFF
.,TRBD2,TRBV30,TRBJ2-7,TGTGCCTGGAGCGCGGGACTAAGACTTTACGAGCAGTACTTC,CAWSAGLRLYEQYF
.,.,TRBV6-5,TRBJ2-7,TGTGCCAGCAGTTACATTTACGGTTACGAGCAGTACTTC,CASSYIYGYEQYF
.,TRBD2,TRBV7-9,TRBJ2-1,TGTGCCAGCAGTTCCTCCGGGACTAGCGGTGAGCAGTTCTTC,CASSSSGTSGEQFF
.,.,TRBV6-5,TRBJ1-1,TGTGCCAGCAGTTACGAACAGCTTTTTGACACTGAAGCTTTCTTT,CASSYEQLFDTEAFF
.,.,TRBV7-3,TRBJ1-1,TGTGCCAGCAGCTTCACACCGGGAGCTGAAGCTTTCTTT,CASSFTPGAEAFF
once,.,TRBV18,TRBJ1-6,TGTGCCAGCTCACAGGACAGCTACTATAATTCACCCCTCCACTTT,CASSQDSYYNSPLHF
.,.,TRBV4-3,TRBJ2-7,TGCGCCAGCAGCCAAGCGATACCGGGGAAGATTGCCTACGAGCAGTACTTC,CASSQAIPGKIAYEQYF
.,.,TRBV19,TRBJ2-5,TGTGCCAGTAGTATAGATCTGGGGGGTCGAGAGACCCAGTACTTC,CASSIDLGGRETQYF
.,.,TRBV28,TRBJ1-2,TGTGCCAGCAGTTTACTTGGCGCAGGGCTCGGCTACACCTTC,CASSLLGAGLGYTF
.,.,TRBV7-2,TRBJ2-1,TGTGCCAGCAGCTTAGCTTTACAGGGCATAAAGTTCTTC,CASSLALQGIKFF
many,.,TRBV24-1,TRBJ2-5,TGTGCCACCAGTGACCTGAAGTCGGACAGCCAAGAGACCCAGTACTTC,CATSDLKSDSQETQYF
.,.,TRBV6-5,TRBJ1-3,TGTGCCAGCATCCCGTTTAGAGTTACTGGAAACACCATATATTTT,CASIPFRVTGNTIYF
.,TRBD1,TRBV7-2,TRBJ1-5,TGTGCCAGCAGCTTGTACGGACAGGGCGGTCAGCCCCAGCATTTT,CASSLYGQGGQPQHF
.,.,TRBV18,TRBJ2-3,TGTGCCAGCTCACCCGACTCCTTCACAGATACGCAGTATTTT,CASSPDSFTDTQYF
.,.,TRBV10-3,TRBJ1-1,TGTGCCATCAGTGAATGGGGGGCTGAAGCTTTCTTT,CAISEWGAEAFF
.,.,TRBV15,TRBJ2-7,TGTGCCACCAGCATCGGGAGTTCCTACGAGCAGTACTTC,CATSIGSSYEQYF
.,.,TRBV6-1,TRBJ2-2,TGTGCCAGCAGTGAGGCGGTGGGCACCGGGGAGCTGTTTTTT,CASSEAVGTGELFF
once,.,TRBV18,TRBJ2-7,TGTGCCAGCTCACCTTTTCGGGATACCAACGAGCAGTACTTC,CASSPFRDTNEQYF
.,TRBD1,TRBV4-2,TRBJ1-1,TGTGCCAGCAGCCAAGATCCCTGGACAGGGCTGAACACTGAAGCTTTCTTT,CASSQDPWTGLNTEAFF
.,.,TRBV11-3,TRBJ2-2,TGTGCCAGCAGCCCTCGGACTACCGGCGGGGAGCTGTTTTTT,CASSPRTTGGELFF
few,.,TRBV12-3/TRBV12-4,TRBJ1-1,TGTGCCAGCAGCGGGGGAGCCTGGGATGAAGCTTTCTTT,CASSGGAWDEAFF
.,.,TRBV25-1,TRBJ1-2,TGTGCCAGCAGTGGACAGGTGCTTGGCTACACCTTC,CASSGQVLGYTF
once,TRBD2,TRBV15,TRBJ2-5,TGTGCCACCAGGGCGGGACTAGCGGCAAAGAGGGAGACCCAGTACTTC,CATRAGLAAKRETQYF
.,.,TRBV6-5,TRBJ2-7,TGTGCCACTACCAGGGGGGCGAGGACGTCCTACGAGCAGTACTTC,CATTRGARTSYEQYF
few,.,TRBV5-1,TRBJ1-1,TGCGCCAGCACAAGGGGGGGTTCAGGCACTGAAGCTTTCTTT,CASTRGGSGTEAFF
.,TRBD2,TRBV5-1,TRBJ2-7,TGCGCCAGGGGGGCGGGACTAGCTGTAGGGGAGCAGTACTTC,CARGAGLAVGEQYF